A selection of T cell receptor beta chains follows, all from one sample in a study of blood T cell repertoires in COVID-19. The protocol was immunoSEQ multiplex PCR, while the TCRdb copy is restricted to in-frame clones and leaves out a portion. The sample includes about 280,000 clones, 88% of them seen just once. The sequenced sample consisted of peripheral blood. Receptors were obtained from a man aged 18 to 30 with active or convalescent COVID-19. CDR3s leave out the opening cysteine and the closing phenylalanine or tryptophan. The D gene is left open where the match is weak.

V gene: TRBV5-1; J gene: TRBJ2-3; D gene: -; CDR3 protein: ASSPFSTDTQY
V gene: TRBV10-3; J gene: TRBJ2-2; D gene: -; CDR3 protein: AISESQSLGAIANTGELF
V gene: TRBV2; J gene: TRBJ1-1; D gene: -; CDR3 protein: ASSPEDPTEAF
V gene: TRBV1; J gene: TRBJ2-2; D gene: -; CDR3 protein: TSSPYRGGPTGELF
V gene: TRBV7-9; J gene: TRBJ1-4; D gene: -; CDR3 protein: ASSYGGLNEKLF
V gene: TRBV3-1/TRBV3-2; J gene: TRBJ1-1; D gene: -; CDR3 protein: ASSQDRENTEAF
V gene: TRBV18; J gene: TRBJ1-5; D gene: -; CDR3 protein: ASSPTSDQPQH
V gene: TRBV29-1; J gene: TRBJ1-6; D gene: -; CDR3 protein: SVTGDRPRGVPLH
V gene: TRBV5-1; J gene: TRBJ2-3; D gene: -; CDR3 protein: ASSATGTDTDTQY
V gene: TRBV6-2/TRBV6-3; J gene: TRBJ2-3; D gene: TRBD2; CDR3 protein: ASSSTSRADTQY
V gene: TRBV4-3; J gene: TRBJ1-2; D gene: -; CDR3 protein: ASGQDLGMAGDGYT
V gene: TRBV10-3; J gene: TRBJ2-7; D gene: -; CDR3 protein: AIRSGGPSYEQY
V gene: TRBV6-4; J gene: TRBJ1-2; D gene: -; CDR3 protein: ASSPDQGYGYT
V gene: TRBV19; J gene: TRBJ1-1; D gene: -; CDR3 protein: ASTPQGGGTEAF
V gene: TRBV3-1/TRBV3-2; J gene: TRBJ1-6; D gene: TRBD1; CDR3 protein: ASSQEGGLMNSPLH
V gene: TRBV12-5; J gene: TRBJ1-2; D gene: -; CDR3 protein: ASGLEGGNYGYT
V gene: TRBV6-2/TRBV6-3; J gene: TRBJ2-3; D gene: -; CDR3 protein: ASSYLGGSSTDTQY
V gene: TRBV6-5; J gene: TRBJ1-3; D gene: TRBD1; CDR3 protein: ATIGQGLKGNTIY
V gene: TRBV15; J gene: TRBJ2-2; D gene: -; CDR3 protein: ATSRGRDTGELF
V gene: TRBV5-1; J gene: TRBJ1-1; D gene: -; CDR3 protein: ASSLGSGGFEAF
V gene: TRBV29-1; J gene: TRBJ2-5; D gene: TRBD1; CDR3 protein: SALWTGGGETQY
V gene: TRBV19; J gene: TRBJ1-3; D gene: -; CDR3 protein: ASSTNPRDRSSGNTIY
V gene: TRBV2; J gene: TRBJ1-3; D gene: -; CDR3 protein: ASSEYSGNTIY
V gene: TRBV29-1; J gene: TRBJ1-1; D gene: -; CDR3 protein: SVEDSGARTEAF
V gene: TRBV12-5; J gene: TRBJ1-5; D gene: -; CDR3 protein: ASGLVRGNQPQH
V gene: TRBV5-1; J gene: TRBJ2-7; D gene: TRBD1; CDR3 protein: ASSLAGDRGIYEQY
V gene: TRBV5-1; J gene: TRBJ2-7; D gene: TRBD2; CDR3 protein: ASSPPARGGEQY
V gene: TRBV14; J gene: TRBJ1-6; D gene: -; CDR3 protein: ASSQDRGSPLH
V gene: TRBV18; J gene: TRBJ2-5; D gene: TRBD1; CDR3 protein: ASSPILGQGYQETQY
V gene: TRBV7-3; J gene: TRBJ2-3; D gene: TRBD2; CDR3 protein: ASSLSGGITDTQY
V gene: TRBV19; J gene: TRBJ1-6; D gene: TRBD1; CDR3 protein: ASSIEGTGRSPLH
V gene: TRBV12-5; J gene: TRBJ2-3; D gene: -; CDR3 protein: ASGFSLWTPPPPTDTQY
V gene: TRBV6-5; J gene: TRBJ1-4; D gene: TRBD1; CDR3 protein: ASRPRTGYEKLF
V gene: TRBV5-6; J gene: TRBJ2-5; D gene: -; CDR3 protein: ASRSWANQETQY
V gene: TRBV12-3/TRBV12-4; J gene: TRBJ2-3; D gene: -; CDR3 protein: ASSLAVADTQY
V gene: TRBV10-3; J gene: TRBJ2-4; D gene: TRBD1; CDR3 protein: AISDRQGASIMNIQY
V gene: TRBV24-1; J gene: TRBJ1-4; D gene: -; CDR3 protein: ATSDGRGSNEKLF
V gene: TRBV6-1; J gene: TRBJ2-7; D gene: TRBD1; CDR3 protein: ASSDSARGTPYEQY
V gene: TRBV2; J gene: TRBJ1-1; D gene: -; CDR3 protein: ASSESRRTEAF
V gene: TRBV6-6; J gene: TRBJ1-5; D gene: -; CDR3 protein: ASSRKTPYSNQPQH
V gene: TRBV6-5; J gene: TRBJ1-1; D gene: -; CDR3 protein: ASSSGWGGDTTEAF
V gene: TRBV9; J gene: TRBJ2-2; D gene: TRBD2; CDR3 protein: ASSVRSGGPAGELF
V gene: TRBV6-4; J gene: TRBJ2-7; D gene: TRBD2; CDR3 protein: ASSDSASGGDEQY
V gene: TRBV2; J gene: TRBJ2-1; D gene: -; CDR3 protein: ASAGTSINEQF
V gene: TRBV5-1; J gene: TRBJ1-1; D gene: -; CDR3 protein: ASSLDWGTGESF
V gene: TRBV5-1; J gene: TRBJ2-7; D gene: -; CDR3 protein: ASSLELSGYEQY
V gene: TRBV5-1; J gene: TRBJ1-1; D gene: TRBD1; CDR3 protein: ASSEGQLVGTEAF